What follows describes a single TCR beta chain. Its target is unknown. This sample was taken from a study of cytomegalovirus exposure and HLA in healthy donors. Findings and caveats of the study: In vitro testing confirmed three CMV-associated chains as specific for CMV antigens. According to an earlier analysis, most TCR beta V segments yielded productive rearrangements about 90% or about 30% of the time. Donor immune exposure was known only as CMV serostatus. In a later analysis, most CMV-associated TCR beta chains appeared HLA-restricted.

V dropped 4 bases and J dropped 3 bases, with 14 bases sitting between them. The germline CDR1 and CDR2 sequences are SNHLY and FYNNEI. This CDR3 has 15 residues. Primers included in the PCR were 60 Vbeta and 13 Jbeta primers. Measured with immunoSEQ multiplex PCR; TCRdb has only the in-frame clones, and not every one. The data hold more than 95,000 clones, with around 79% observed a single time. This TCR came from a woman aged 70-85 years in good health and CMV-seropositive. V is TRBV2 and J is TRBJ2-3; D is perhaps TRBD1 (5 bases). The specimen sequenced was PBMCs. Here the CDR3 reads CASSVAGLPTDTQYF. As DNA, the CDR3 is TGTGCCAGCAGTGTTGCAGGGCTCCCTACAGATACGCAGTATTTT.